The rows below give T cell receptor beta chains drawn from one sample of a study of T cell changes during pregnancy in multiple sclerosis. TCRdb's table, derived via immunoSEQ multiplex PCR, lists solely in-frame clones and lacks some. The sample lists over 35,000 clones, 89% occurring once. Source: CD4+ T cells from peripheral blood mononuclear cells, taken in the first trimester of pregnancy. The source of these receptors is a female donor with multiple sclerosis, enrolled in a pregnancy study. Both conserved end residues are part of each CDR3. The D gene is left open where the match is weak. Expanded clones get a size class; other rows say once, few or many, or leave the size out.

TRBV20-1	few	TRBJ2-7	NA	CSANSHYEQYF	TGCAGTGCTAATAGCCACTACGAGCAGTACTTC
TRBV5-1	NA	TRBJ2-3	TRBD2	CASSVAGDYTDTQYF	TGCGCCAGCAGCGTGGCCGGGGACTACACAGATACGCAGTATTTT
TRBV6-5	NA	TRBJ1-1	TRBD1	CASSSPGQLNTEAFF	TGTGCCAGCAGTTCTCCGGGACAGCTGAACACTGAAGCTTTCTTT
TRBV6-6	NA	TRBJ1-1	NA	CASSYSQRVSTEAFF	TGTGCCAGCAGTTACTCCCAAAGAGTTAGCACTGAAGCTTTCTTT
TRBV10-1	once	TRBJ2-7	NA	CASSEGGSYEQYF	TGCGCCAGCAGTGAGGGAGGTTCCTACGAGCAGTACTTC
TRBV7-7	NA	TRBJ2-2	NA	CASSPGSQNTGELFF	TGTGCCAGCAGCCCGGGGTCGCAGAACACCGGGGAGCTGTTTTTT
TRBV25-1	NA	TRBJ1-4	NA	CASSVNTLDEKLFF	TGTGCCAGCAGTGTAAACACCCTGGATGAAAAACTGTTTTTT
TRBV19	NA	TRBJ1-1	NA	CASSPLGVNTEAFF	TGTGCCAGTAGTCCGCTCGGGGTGAACACTGAAGCTTTCTTT
TRBV5-1	NA	TRBJ2-3	NA	CASSLRDTARWTDTQYF	TGCGCCAGCAGCTTGCGGGATACAGCGCGATGGACAGATACGCAGTATTTT
TRBV5-6	NA	TRBJ2-7	NA	CASSLRRYEQYF	TGTGCCAGCAGCCTAAGGAGGTACGAGCAGTACTTC
TRBV5-5	once	TRBJ2-3	TRBD2	CASSLGFASGGSKSTDTQYF	TGTGCCAGCAGCTTGGGTTTTGCTAGCGGGGGAAGCAAAAGCACAGATACGCAGTATTTT
TRBV2	once	TRBJ1-4	NA	CASSFPSQGSNEKLFF	TGTGCCAGCAGCTTCCCGTCCCAGGGGAGTAATGAAAAACTGTTTTTT
TRBV10-3	NA	TRBJ2-2	NA	CAISPKGGPGSTGELFF	TGTGCCATCAGTCCCAAGGGAGGTCCCGGGAGCACCGGGGAGCTGTTTTTT
TRBV6-5	NA	TRBJ1-6	NA	CASQTDNYNSPLHF	TGTGCCAGCCAAACAGACAACTATAATTCACCCCTCCACTTT
TRBV11-2	NA	TRBJ2-1	NA	CASGSDWANEQFF	TGTGCCAGCGGCTCCGATTGGGCCAATGAGCAGTTCTTC
TRBV11-1	NA	TRBJ1-1	TRBD1	CASSPDRGEAFF	TGTGCCAGCAGCCCGGACAGGGGAGAAGCTTTCTTT
TRBV27	NA	TRBJ2-3	NA	CASSLSKGLGDTQYF	TGTGCCAGCAGTTTATCAAAGGGGTTGGGAGATACGCAGTATTTT
TRBV5-1	NA	TRBJ2-1	TRBD2	CASSLMGLAGGGSGEQFF	TGCGCCAGCAGCTTGATGGGACTAGCGGGAGGTGGTAGCGGCGAGCAGTTCTTC
TRBV6-5	NA	TRBJ2-1	NA	CASSWTVRHNEQFF	TGTGCCAGCAGTTGGACAGTCCGTCACAATGAGCAGTTCTTC
TRBV11-2	NA	TRBJ2-5	TRBD2	CASSPGVAGEYETQYF	TGTGCCAGCAGCCCCGGGGTAGCGGGAGAGTATGAGACCCAGTACTTC
TRBV2	NA	TRBJ1-2	TRBD1	CASTGQALNYGYTF	TGTGCCAGCACTGGACAGGCCCTCAACTATGGCTACACCTTC